The next 19 T cell receptor beta chains were all read from a single sample in a study of blood T cell repertoires in COVID-19. TCRdb's copy holds only in-frame clones and misses some; the assay was immunoSEQ multiplex PCR. The sample shows 220,000 or so clones, around four fifths of them seen only once. What was sequenced was peripheral blood. The receptors stem from a woman of 80 years or more with COVID-19, enrolled during active disease.

V gene TRBV7-6 combines with J gene TRBJ2-7, with TRBD2 matching over 7 bases. This CDR3 region has 15 residues. V lost 2 bases to trimming and J lost 5 bases; unmatched junction nucleotides: 9. Germline-derived CDR1 and CDR2 are SGHVS and FNYEAQ. This CDR3 reads CASSLRVGGPDEQYF. The DNA for the CDR3 is TGTGCCAGCAGCTTACGGGTGGGAGGGCCAGACGAGCAGTACTTC.

The chain employs TRBV28 and TRBJ2-2; TRBD2 agrees at 10 bases. The CDR3 is made up of 15 amino acids. Germline V gene data show CDR1 as MDHEN and CDR2 as SYDVKM. The V gene end was trimmed by 5 bases and the J gene end by 4 bases; junction bases not matched to a gene: 4. The DNA for the CDR3 is TGTGCCAGCAGTACTCTAGCGGGAGTCACCGGGGAGCTGTTTTTT. Amino acid sequence: CASSTLAGVTGELFF.

The chain combines TRBV5-1 with TRBJ1-1; D ambiguous. The germline V gene has CDR1 SGHRS and CDR2 YFSETQ. This CDR3 region has 13 residues. The V end lost 2 bases, the J end lost 3 bases, and 8 bases lay between the germline ends. The CDR3 DNA is TGCGCCAGCAGCTTATTTGGGCACACTGAAGCTTTCTTT. Its translation is CASSLFGHTEAFF.

This chain uses TRBV5-8 with TRBJ2-4; D is ambiguous. CDR3 length: 14 amino acids. The V gene's germline CDR1 is SGHTS and CDR2 YDEGEE. Deletions cut 2 bases from V and 1 base from J, with 7 bases between. The CDR3 DNA is TGTGCCAGCAGCTTCGGGTCGGCCAAAAACATTCAGTACTTC. It is translated as CASSFGSAKNIQYF.

This chain connects TRBV5-4 to TRBJ2-3, with TRBD2 matching over 12 bases. From germline, CDR1 is SGHNT and CDR2 YYREEE (reference sequence). Trimming took 2 bases from V and 2 from J; bases not matched to a gene: 6. CDR3 length: 17 amino acids. This chain's CDR3 is CASSLAGLAGITDTQYF. CDR3 nucleotides: TGTGCCAGCAGCTTAGCTGGACTAGCGGGGATCACAGATACGCAGTATTTT.

Here the CDR3 DNA reads TGTGCCAGCAGTCTCGCCAGGAATAATTCACCCCTCCACTTT. Translated, it gives CASSLARNNSPLHF. The rearrangement joins TRBV7-9 to TRBJ1-6; D uncertain. The CDR3 sequence is 14 residues long. Germline CDR1 reads SEHNR; CDR2 reads FQNEAQ (reference sequence). V was trimmed by 6 bases and J by 5 bases, leaving 11 bases between them.

This sequence joins TRBV6-1 and TRBJ1-5; D unresolved. The germline V and J ends were trimmed by 0 bases and 5 bases, with 5 bases remaining between them. The length of the CDR3 is 13 residues. The germline V gene has CDR1 MNHNS and CDR2 SASEGT. CDR3 DNA: TGTGCCAGCAGTGAAGCGGGCGATCAGCCCCAGCATTTT. This translates into CASSEAGDQPQHF.

This chain connects TRBV7-2 to TRBJ2-7; 10 bases are a match to TRBD2. The CDR3 loop spans 15 amino acids. CDR1 is SGHTA and CDR2 is FQGNSA in the germline V gene. V lost 3 bases, J lost 2 bases, and 4 bases stayed unmatched. In DNA form, the CDR3 reads TGTGCCAGCAGCTTGGATGGACTAGCGGCCTACGAGCAGTACTTC. Its protein is CASSLDGLAAYEQYF.

This rearrangement joins TRBV6-6 to TRBJ2-5; tentative D call: TRBD1 (5 bases). Trimming removed 0 bases from V and 2 bases from J, with 7 bases in between. Germline V gene data show CDR1 as MNHNY and CDR2 as SVGAGI (reference sequence). The CDR3 consists of 14 residues. The CDR3 coding sequence is TGTGCCAGCAGTTACTCGGACATACAAGAGACCCAGTACTTC. This gives the protein CASSYSDIQETQYF.

V gene TRBV7-9 combines with J gene TRBJ2-3; tentative D call: TRBD2 (6 bases). With 11 bases removed from V and 1 base from J, the gap between germline ends came to 13 bases. Germline V gene lookup returns CDR1 SEHNR and CDR2 FQNEAQ (reference sequence). CDR3 length: 13 residues. The CDR3 DNA reads TGTGCCGGGACCGGGAGCGGCACAGATACGCAGTATTTT. It yields the protein CAGTGSGTDTQYF.

The chain carries TRBV4-1 and TRBJ2-7; 8 nucleotides line up with TRBD1. Germline V gene data show CDR1 as MGHRA and CDR2 as YSYEKL. J gave up 7 bases and V 3 bases, and 8 bases lay outside the gene matches. There are 14 residues in the CDR3. Written as DNA, the CDR3 is TGCGCCAGCAGCCAGGACAGGGCTGATGTGGAGCAGTACTTC. It specifies CASSQDRADVEQYF.

This chain uses TRBV5-1 with TRBJ2-5, with 9 positions matching TRBD2. The V segment lost 1 base and the J segment 3 bases; nucleotides outside the gene matches: 1. The CDR3 spans 14 residues. Per germline, CDR1 SGHRS and CDR2 YFSETQ. The CDR3 bases are TGCGCCAGCAGCTTGTCTAGCGGGGAAGAGACCCAGTACTTC. This gives the protein CASSLSSGEETQYF. Supplemented by reference TRBV5-1 and TRBJ2-5, the full variable domain reads KAGVTQTPRYLIKTRGQQVTLSCSPISGHRSVSWYQQTPGQGLQFLFEYFSETQRNKGNFPGRFSGRQFSNSRSEMNVSTLELGDSALYLCASSLSSGEETQYFGPGTRLLVL.

The chain is built from TRBV18 and TRBJ1-1; tentative D call: TRBD1 (5 bases). CDR1 is KGHSH, CDR2 LQKENI, per germline. Trimming removed 4 bases at V and 3 bases at J, with 15 bases between. The CDR3 consists of 15 residues. The CDR3 DNA reads as TGTGCCAGCTCACGTACGGGTGGGGGGGACACTGAAGCTTTCTTT. Protein product: CASSRTGGGDTEAFF.

This clone has just a few counts. The gene calls are TRBV4-1 and TRBJ1-2, with 9 bases identical to TRBD1. Trimming at V came to 0 bases and at J to 0 bases, leaving 2 bases not matched to a gene. Germline values: CDR1 MGHRA, CDR2 YSYEKL. The CDR3 spans 16 residues. The CDR3 DNA sequence: TGCGCCAGCAGCCAAGACAGGGACAGGGCTAACTATGGCTACACCTTC. It is translated as CASSQDRDRANYGYTF.

The genes are TRBV2 and TRBJ2-3, with TRBD2 matching 8 bases. Germline V gene data show CDR1 as SNHLY and CDR2 as FYNNEI. Losses at the gene ends were 4 bases for V and 1 base for J; bases not matched to a gene: 4. This CDR3 contains 15 residues. CDR3: CASSAGGGGTDTQYF. CDR3 DNA: TGTGCCAGCAGTGCGGGGGGGGGTGGCACAGATACGCAGTATTTT.

The chain has TRBV6-1 and TRBJ2-5, with a weak D call TRBD2 (7 bases). This CDR3 spans 12 amino acids. Germline V gene sequence: CDR1 MNHNS, CDR2 SASEGT. V dropped 8 bases and J dropped 1 base, with 8 bases sitting between them. In nucleotides, the CDR3 is TGTGCCAGCCGGGGGGCCCAAGAGACCCAGTACTTC. As protein: CASRGAQETQYF.

This sequence joins TRBV29-1 and TRBJ1-2; TRBD1 matches at 10 bases. Trimming removed 7 bases from V and 8 bases from J; junction bases left unmatched: 10. The germline gives CDR1 SQVTM, CDR2 ANQGSEA. This CDR3 spans 13 amino acids. The CDR3 spells CSAPGQGERGYTF. In DNA form, the CDR3 reads TGCAGCGCACCCGGACAGGGGGAGAGAGGCTACACCTTC.

The J gene is TRBJ2-7, the V gene TRBV3-1 (or the pseudogene TRBV3-2), with 7 bases fitting TRBD1. With V trimmed by 4 bases and J by 6 bases, 3 bases remained unmatched. The CDR3 is 12 residues long. Germline V gives CDR1 LGHDT, CDR2 YNNKEL (reference sequence). The DNA for the CDR3 is TGTGCCAGCAGCCTAAACAGGGGCGAGCAGTACTTC. Amino acids: CASSLNRGEQYF.

DNA for the CDR3: TGTGCCAGCTCAGAACAGGGGACTAACACTGAAGCTTTCTTT. Translation: CASSEQGTNTEAFF. This chain connects TRBV18 to TRBJ1-1, with 7 bases identical to TRBD1. The CDR3 extends over 14 amino acids. Germline CDR1 is KGHSH and CDR2 is LQKENI. J was trimmed by 2 bases and V by 5 bases; bases with no gene match: 5.